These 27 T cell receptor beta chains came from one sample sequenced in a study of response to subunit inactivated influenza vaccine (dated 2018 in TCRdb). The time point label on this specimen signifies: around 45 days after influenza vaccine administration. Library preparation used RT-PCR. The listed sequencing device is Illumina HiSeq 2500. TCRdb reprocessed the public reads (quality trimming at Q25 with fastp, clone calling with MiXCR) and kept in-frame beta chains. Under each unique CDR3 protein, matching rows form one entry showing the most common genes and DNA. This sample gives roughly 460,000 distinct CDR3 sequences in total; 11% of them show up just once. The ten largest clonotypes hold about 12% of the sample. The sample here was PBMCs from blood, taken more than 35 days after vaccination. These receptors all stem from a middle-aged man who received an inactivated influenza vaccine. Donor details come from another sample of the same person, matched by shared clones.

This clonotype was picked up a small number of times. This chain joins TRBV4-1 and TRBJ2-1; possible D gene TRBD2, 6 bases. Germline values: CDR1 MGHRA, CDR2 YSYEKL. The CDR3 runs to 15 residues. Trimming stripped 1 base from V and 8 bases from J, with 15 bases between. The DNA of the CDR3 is TGCGCCAGCAGCCAAGTTGGTGGGAGGAACGATGAGCAGTTCTTC. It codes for CASSQVGGRNDEQFF.

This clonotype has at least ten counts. CDR3 sequence: CAISESGASGNTIYF. As DNA, the CDR3 is TGTGCCATCAGTGAGTCTGGGGCGTCTGGAAACACCATATATTTT. The chain couples TRBV10-3 to TRBJ1-3; D might be TRBD1 (5 bases). This CDR3 comprises 15 residues. CDR1 and CDR2 (germline): ENHRY, SYGVKD. Trimming took off 0 bases at V and 1 base at J, with 7 bases between the two ends.

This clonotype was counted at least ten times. The CDR3 loop is CASSSNTEAFF. The CDR3 nucleotides are TGTGCCAGCAGCTCGAACACTGAAGCTTTCTTT. The chain recombines TRBV6-5 with TRBJ1-1; D uncertain. This CDR3 has 11 residues. Per the germline V gene, CDR1 is MNHEY and CDR2 is SVGAGI. V lost 6 bases to trimming and J lost 1 base, with 3 bases between them.

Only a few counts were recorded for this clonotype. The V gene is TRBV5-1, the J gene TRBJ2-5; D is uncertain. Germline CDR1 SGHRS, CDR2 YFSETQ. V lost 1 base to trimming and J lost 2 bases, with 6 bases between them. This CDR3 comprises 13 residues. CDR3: CASSLYRQETQYF. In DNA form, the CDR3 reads TGCGCCAGCAGCTTGTACCGTCAAGAGACCCAGTACTTC.

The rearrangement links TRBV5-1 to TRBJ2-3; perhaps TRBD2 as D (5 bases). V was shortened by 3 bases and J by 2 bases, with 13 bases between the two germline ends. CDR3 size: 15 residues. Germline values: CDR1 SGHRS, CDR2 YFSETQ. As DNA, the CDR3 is TGCGCCAGCAGCTCCCGGAGGCCTGACACAGATACGCAGTATTTT. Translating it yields CASSSRRPDTDTQYF.

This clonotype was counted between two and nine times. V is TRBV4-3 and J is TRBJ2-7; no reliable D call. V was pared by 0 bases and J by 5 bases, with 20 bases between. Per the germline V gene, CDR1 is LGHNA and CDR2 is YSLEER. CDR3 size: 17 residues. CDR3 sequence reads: CASSQDWVGSLRNEQYF. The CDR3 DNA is TGCGCCAGCAGCCAAGATTGGGTGGGCTCCCTTAGGAACGAGCAGTACTTC.

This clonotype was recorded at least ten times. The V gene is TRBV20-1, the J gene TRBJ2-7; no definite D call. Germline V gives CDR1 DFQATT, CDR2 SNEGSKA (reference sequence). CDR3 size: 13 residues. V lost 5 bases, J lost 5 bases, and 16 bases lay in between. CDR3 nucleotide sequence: TGCAGTGCTCCCCGTCCCGAGAGGAACGAGCAGTACTTC. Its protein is CSAPRPERNEQYF.

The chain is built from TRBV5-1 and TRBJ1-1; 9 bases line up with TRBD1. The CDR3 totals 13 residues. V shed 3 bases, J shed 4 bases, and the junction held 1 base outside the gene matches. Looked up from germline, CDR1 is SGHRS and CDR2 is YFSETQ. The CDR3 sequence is CASSWTGATEAFF. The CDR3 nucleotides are TGCGCCAGCAGCTGGACAGGGGCCACTGAAGCTTTCTTT.

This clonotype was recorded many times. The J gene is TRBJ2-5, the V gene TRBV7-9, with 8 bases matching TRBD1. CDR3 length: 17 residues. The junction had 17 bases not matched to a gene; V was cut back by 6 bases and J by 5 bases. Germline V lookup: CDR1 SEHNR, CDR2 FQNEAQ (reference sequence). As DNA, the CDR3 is TGTGCCAGCAGTGCAACATATGGACAGGGTTCAGCGGAGACCCAGTACTTC. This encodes CASSATYGQGSAETQYF.

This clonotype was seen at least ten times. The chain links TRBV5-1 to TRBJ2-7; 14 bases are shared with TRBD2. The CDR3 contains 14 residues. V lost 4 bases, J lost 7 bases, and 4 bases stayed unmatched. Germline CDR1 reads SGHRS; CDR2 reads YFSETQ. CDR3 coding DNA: TGCGCCAGCAGCGACCGGACTAGCGGGGGGGAGCAGTACTTC. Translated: CASSDRTSGGEQYF.

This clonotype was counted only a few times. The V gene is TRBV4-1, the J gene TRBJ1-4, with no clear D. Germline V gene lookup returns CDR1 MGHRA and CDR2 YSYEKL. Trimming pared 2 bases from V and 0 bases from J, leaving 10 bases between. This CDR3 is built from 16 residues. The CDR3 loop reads CASSQTAPATNEKLFF. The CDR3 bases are TGCGCCAGCAGCCAAACGGCACCAGCAACTAATGAAAAACTGTTTTTT.

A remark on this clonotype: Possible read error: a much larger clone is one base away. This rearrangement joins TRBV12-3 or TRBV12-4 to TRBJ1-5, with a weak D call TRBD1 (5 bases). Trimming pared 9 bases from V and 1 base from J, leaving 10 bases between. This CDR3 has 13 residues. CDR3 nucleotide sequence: TGTGCCAGAAGCCACAGGAGCAATCAGCCCCAGCATTTT. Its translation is CARSHRSNQPQHF.

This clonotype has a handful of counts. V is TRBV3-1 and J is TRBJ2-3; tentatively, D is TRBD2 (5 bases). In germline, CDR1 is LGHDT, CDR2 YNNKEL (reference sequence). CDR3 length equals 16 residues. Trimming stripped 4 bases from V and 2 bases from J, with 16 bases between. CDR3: CASSLGLKVNTDTQYF. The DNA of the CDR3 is TGTGCCAGCAGCCTCGGACTGAAAGTAAACACAGATACGCAGTATTTT.

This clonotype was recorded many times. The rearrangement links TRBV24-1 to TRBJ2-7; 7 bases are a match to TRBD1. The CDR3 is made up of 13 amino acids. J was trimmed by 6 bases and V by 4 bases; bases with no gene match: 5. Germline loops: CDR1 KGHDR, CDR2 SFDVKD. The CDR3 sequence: CATSDPYRGEQYF. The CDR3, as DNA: TGTGCCACCAGTGACCCTTACAGGGGCGAGCAGTACTTC.

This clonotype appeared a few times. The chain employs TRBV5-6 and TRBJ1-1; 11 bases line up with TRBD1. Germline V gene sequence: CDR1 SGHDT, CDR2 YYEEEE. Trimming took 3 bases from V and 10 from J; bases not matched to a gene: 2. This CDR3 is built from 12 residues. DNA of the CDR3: TGTGCCAGCAGCTACGGGACAGGGGGAGCTTTCTTT. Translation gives CASSYGTGGAFF.

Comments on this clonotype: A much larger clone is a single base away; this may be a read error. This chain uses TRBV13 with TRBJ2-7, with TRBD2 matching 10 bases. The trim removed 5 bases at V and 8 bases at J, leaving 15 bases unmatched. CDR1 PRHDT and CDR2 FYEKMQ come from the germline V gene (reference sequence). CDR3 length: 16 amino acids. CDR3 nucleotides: TGTGCCAGCAGCCGTTACCAAGGGACTAGCGAGAGGAAGCAGTACTTC. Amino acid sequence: CASSRYQGTSERKQYF.

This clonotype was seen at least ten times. In DNA, the CDR3 is TGTGCCAGTAGTATTGTCGGAGGCTATGGCTACACCTTC. Translation gives CASSIVGGYGYTF. The chain combines TRBV19 with TRBJ1-2; D unclear. Germline-derived CDR1 and CDR2 are LNHDA and SQIVND (reference sequence). V shed 3 bases and J shed 4 bases, with 9 bases lying between them. This CDR3 comprises 13 residues.

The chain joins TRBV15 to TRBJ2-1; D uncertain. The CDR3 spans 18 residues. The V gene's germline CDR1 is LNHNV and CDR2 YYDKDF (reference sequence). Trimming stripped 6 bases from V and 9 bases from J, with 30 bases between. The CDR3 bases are TGTGCCACCAGTAACCCCGATTTGCAGACCACACATATCCTTGAGCAGTTCTTC. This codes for CATSNPDLQTTHILEQFF.

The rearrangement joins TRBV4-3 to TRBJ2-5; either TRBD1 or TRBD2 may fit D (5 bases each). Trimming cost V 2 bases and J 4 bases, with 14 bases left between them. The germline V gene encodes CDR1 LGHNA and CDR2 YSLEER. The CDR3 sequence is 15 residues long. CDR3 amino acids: CASSQLPGPRETQYF. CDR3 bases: TGCGCCAGCAGCCAACTGCCGGGACCGCGAGAGACCCAGTACTTC.

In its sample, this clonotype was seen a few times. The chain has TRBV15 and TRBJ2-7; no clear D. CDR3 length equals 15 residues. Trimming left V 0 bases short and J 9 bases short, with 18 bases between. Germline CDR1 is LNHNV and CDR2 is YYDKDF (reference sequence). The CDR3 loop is CATSRDQWQWMTQYF. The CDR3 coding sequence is TGTGCCACCAGCAGAGATCAATGGCAGTGGATGACGCAGTACTTC.

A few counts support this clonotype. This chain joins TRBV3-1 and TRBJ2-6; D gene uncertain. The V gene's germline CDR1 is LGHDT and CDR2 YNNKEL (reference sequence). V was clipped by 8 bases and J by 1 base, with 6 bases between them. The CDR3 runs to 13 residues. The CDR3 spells CASRESGANVLTF. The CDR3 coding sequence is TGTGCCAGCCGAGAGTCTGGGGCCAACGTCCTGACTTTC.

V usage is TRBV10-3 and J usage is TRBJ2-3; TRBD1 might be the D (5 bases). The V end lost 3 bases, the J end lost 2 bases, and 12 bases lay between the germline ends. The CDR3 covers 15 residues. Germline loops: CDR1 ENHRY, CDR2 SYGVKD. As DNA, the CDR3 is TGTGCCATCAGTGATGCCGGACAACACACAGATACGCAGTATTTT. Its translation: CAISDAGQHTDTQYF.

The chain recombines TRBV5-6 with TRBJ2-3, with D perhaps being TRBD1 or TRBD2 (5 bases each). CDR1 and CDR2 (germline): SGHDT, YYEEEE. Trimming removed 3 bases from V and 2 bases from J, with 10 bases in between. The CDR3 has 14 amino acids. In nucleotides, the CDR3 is TGTGCCAGCAGCTCGGGGCGAAACACAGATACGCAGTATTTT. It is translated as CASSSGRNTDTQYF.

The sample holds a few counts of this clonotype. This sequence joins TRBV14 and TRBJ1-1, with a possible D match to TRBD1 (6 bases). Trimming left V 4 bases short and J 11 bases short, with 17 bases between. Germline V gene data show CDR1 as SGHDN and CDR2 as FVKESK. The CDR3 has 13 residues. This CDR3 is CASSRTAAFGAFF. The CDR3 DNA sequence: TGTGCCAGCAGCCGGACAGCCGCCTTCGGGGCTTTCTTT.

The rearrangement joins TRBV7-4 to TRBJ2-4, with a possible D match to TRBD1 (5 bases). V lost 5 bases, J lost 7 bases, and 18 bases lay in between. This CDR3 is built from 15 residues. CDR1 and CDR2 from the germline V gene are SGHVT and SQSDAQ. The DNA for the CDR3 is TGTGCCAGCAGCCTGAGTCCAGGGTGCACCAACATTCAGTACTTC. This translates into CASSLSPGCTNIQYF.

CDR3 sequence reads: CASSSSRDLDTQYF. As DNA, the CDR3 is TGCGCCAGCAGCTCAAGCAGGGACTTAGATACGCAGTATTTT. The V gene is TRBV4-1, the J gene TRBJ2-3, with a possible D match to TRBD2 (6 bases). V was trimmed by 5 bases and J by 5 bases, leaving 14 bases between them. The CDR3 is 14 residues long. Germline V gene data show CDR1 as MGHRA and CDR2 as YSYEKL.

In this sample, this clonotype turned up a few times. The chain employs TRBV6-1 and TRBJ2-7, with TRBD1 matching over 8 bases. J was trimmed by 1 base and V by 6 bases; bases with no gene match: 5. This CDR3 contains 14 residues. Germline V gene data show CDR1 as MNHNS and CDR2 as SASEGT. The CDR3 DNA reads TGTGCCAGCAGGGGGACAGGAGATTCCTACGAGCAGTACTTC. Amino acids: CASRGTGDSYEQYF.